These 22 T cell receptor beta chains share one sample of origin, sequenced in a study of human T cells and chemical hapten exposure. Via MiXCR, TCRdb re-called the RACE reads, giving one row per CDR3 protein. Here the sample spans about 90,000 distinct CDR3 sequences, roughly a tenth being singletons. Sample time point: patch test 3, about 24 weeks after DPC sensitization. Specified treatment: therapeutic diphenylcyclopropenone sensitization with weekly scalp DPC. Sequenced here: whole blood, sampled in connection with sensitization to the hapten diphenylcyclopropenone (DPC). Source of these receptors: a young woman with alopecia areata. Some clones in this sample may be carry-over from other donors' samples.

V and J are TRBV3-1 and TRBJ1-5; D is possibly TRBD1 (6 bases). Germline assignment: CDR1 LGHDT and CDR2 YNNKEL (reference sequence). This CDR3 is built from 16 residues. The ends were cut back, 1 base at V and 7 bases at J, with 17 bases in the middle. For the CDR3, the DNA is TGTGCCAGCAGCCAAGGGATCGGAGGGGGGAGACAGCCCCAGCATTTT. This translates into CASSQGIGGGRQPQHF.

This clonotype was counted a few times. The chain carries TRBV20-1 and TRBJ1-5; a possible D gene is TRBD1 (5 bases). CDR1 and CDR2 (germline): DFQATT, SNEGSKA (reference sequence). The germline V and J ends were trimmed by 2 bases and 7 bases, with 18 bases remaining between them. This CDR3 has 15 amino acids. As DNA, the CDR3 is TGCAGTGCTAGATCAGGGAGAGGTCAAGGGCAGCCCCAGCATTTT. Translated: CSARSGRGQGQPQHF.

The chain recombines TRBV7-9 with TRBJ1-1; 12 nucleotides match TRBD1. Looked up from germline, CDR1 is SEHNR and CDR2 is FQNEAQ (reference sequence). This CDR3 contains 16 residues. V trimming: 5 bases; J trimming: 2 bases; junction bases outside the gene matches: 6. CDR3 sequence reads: CASSPRDRGRNTEAFF. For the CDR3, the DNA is TGTGCCAGCAGCCCACGGGACAGGGGGCGCAACACTGAAGCTTTCTTT.

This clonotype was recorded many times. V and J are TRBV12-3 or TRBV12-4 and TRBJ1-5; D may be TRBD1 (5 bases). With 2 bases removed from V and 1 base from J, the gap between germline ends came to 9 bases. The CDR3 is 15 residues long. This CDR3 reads CASSLSRVSNQPQHF. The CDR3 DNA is TGTGCCAGCAGTTTATCCAGGGTGAGCAATCAGCCCCAGCATTTT.

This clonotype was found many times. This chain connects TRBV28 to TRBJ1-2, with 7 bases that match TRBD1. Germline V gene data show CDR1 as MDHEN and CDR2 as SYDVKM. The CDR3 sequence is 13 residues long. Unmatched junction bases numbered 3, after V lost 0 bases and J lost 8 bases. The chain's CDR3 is CASSLWTGLGYTF. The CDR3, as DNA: TGTGCCAGCAGTTTATGGACAGGGCTGGGCTACACCTTC.

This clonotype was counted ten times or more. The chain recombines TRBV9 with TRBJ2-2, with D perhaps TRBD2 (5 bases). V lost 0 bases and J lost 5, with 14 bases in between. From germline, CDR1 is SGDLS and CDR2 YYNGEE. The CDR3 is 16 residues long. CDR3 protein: CASSVVGPRETGELFF. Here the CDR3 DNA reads TGTGCCAGCAGCGTAGTTGGACCCCGGGAAACCGGGGAGCTGTTTTTT.

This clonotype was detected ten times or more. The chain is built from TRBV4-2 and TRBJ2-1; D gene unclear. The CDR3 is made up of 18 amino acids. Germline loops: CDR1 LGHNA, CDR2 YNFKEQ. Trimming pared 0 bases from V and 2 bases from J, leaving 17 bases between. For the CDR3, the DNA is TGTGCCAGCAGCCAAGATCTCTATAGTCCTCCGCCCTACAATGAGCAGTTCTTC. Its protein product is CASSQDLYSPPPYNEQFF.

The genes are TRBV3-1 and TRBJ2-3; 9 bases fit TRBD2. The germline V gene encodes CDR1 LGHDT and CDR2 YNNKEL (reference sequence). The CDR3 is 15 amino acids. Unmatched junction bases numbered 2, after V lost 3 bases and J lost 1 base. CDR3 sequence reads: CASSQRGGGTDTQYF. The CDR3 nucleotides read TGTGCCAGCAGCCAGCGGGGGGGCGGCACAGATACGCAGTATTTT.

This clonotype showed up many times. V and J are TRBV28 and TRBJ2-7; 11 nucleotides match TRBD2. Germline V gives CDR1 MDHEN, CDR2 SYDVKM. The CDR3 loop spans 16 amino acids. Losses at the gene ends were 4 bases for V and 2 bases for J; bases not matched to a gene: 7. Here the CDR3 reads CASSSWTSGPTYEQYF. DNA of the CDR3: TGTGCCAGCAGTTCATGGACTAGCGGGCCCACCTACGAGCAGTACTTC.

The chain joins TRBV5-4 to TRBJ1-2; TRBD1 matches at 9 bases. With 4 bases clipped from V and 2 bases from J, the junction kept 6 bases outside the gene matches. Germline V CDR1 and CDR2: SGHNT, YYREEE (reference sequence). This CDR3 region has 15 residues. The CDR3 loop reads CASSTTGQGNYGYTF. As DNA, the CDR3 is TGTGCCAGCAGCACAACTGGACAGGGGAACTATGGCTACACCTTC.

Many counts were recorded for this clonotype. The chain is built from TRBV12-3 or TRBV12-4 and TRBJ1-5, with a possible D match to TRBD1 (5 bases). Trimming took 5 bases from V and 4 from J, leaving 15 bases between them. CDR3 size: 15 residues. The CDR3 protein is CASSNMGGLNQPQHF. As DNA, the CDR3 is TGTGCCAGCAGTAACATGGGGGGATTAAATCAGCCCCAGCATTTT.

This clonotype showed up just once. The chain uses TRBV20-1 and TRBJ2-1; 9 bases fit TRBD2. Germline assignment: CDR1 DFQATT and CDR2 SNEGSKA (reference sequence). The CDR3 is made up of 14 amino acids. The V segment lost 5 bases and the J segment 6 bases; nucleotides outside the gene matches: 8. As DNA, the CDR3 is TGCAGTGCTCACCCCGGGACTAGCCGCAATGAGCAGTTCTTC. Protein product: CSAHPGTSRNEQFF.

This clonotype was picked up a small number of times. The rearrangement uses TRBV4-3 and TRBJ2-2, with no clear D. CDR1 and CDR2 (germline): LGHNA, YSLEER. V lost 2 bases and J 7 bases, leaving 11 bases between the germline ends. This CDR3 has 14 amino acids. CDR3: CASSQRPLVGELFF. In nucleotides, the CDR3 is TGCGCCAGCAGCCAAAGACCGCTGGTCGGGGAGCTGTTTTTT.

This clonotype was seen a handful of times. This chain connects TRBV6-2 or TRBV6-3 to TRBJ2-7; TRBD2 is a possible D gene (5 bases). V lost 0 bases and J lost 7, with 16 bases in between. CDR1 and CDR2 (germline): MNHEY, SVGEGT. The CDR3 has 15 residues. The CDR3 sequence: CASSYSSTRRWEQYV. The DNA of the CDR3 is TGTGCCAGCAGTTACTCGTCGACTCGGAGGTGGGAGCAGTACGTC.

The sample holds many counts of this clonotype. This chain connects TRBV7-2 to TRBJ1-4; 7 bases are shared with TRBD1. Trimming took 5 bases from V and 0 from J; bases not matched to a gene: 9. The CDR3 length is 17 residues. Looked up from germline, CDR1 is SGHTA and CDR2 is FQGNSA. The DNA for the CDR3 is TGTGCCAGCAGCCTCCGGGACAGCCAGGCAACTAATGAAAAACTGTTTTTT. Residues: CASSLRDSQATNEKLFF. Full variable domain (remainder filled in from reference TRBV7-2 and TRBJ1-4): GAGVSQSPSNKVTEKGKDVELRCDPISGHTALYWYRQSLGQGLEFLIYFQGNSAPDKSGLPSDRFSAERTGGSVSTLTIQRTQQEDSAVYLCASSLRDSQATNEKLFFGSGTQLSVL.

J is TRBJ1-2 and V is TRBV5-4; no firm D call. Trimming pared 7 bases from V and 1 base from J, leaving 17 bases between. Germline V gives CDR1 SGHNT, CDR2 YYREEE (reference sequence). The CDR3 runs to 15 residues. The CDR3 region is CASPPKSAINYGYTF. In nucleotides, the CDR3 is TGTGCCAGCCCCCCCAAGTCTGCAATTAACTATGGCTACACCTTC. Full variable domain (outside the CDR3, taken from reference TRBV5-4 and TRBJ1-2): ETGVTQSPTHLIKTRGQQVTLRCSSQSGHNTVSWYQQALGQGPQFIFQYYREEENGRGNFPPRFSGLQFPNYSSELNVNALELDDSALYLCASPPKSAINYGYTFGSGTRLTVV.

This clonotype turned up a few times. For the CDR3, the DNA is TGTGCCAGCAGCCCGGTCCGGGACAGGGGGCCAACCGGGGAGCTGTTTTTT. It is translated as CASSPVRDRGPTGELFF. V and J are TRBV7-6 and TRBJ2-2; TRBD1 aligns across 12 bases. This CDR3 contains 17 residues. Looked up from germline, CDR1 is SGHVS and CDR2 is FNYEAQ. Losses at the gene ends were 5 bases for V and 5 bases for J; bases not matched to a gene: 9.

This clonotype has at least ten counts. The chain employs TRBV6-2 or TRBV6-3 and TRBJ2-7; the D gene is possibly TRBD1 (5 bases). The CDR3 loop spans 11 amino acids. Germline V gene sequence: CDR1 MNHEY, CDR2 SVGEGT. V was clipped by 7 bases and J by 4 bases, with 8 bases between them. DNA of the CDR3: TGTGCCAGCACCACAGGATACGAGCAGTACTTC. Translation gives CASTTGYEQYF.

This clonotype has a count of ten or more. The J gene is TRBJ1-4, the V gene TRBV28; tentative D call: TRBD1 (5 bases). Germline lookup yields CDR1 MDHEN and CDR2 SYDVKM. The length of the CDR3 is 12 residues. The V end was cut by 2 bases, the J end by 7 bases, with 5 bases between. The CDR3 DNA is TGTGCCAGCAGTTTAAGGGGTGAAAAACTGTTTTTT. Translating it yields CASSLRGEKLFF.

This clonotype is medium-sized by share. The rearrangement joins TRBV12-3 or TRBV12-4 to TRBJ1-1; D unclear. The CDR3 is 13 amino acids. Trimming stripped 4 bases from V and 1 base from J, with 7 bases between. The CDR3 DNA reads TGTGCCAGCAGTTCTTGGCAGAACACTGAAGCTTTCTTT. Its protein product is CASSSWQNTEAFF.

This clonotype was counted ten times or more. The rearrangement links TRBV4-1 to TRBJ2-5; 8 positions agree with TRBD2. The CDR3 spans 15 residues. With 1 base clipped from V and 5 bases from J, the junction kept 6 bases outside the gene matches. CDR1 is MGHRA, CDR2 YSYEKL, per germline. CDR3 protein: CASSQGLAGWETQYF. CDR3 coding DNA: TGCGCCAGCAGCCAAGGCCTAGCGGGTTGGGAGACCCAGTACTTC.

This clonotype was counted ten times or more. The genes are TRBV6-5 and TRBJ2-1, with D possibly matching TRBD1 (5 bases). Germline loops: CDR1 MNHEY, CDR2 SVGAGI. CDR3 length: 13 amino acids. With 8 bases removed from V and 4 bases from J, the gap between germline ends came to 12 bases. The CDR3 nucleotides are TGTGCCAGCGGTCAGGGTAGTTACAATGAGCAGTTCTTC. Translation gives CASGQGSYNEQFF.